Listed here is a single T cell receptor beta chain. The antigen remains undetermined. Germline loops: CDR1 SGHNT, CDR2 YYREEE (reference sequence). V shed 3 bases and J 0 bases; nucleotides not matched to a gene: 4. This CDR3 is built from 17 residues. The entry originates in a study of cytomegalovirus exposure and HLA in healthy donors. Regarding the study as a whole: Roughly uniform depth of sequencing across donors was assumed in presence/absence analyses.

Amplification used 60 Vbeta primers and 13 Jbeta primers. Authors' methods: Later analysis identified some 88 million unique TCR beta chains, 8.5 million to 13 million shared. Here immunoSEQ multiplex PCR was the method, and the copy in TCRdb shows in-frame clones only, minus some. D and trimming come from the DNA, and the V and J calls and clone size come from that table. The sample lists approximately 100,000 clones; 60% to 85% were seen once. The source is a female donor in good health and CMV-seronegative. V and J are TRBV5-4 and TRBJ2-1, with 12 bases matching TRBD2. The source material was PBMCs. CDR3 residues: CASSSTSGGSSYNEQFF. The CDR3 coding sequence is TGTGCCAGCAGCTCAACTAGCGGGGGGAGCTCCTACAATGAGCAGTTCTTC.